The rows below give T cell receptor beta chains drawn from one sample of a study of T cells in Graves' hyperthyroidism and ophthalmopathy. TCRdb re-analysed the multiplex PCR reads in MiXCR, keeping a single row per CDR3 protein. The sample lists about 500,000 distinct CDR3 sequences, 16% occurring once. Input material: blood. The receptors originated from a woman younger than 45 with Graves' ophthalmopathy. Both conserved end residues are part of each CDR3. The order of the fields is V gene, CDR3 length, J gene, CDR3 protein.

V: TRBV5-1
length: 14
J: TRBJ2-7
CDR3: CASSLSAGVSEQYF

V: TRBV2
length: 12
J: TRBJ2-7
CDR3: CASSREGYEQYF

V: TRBV7-6
length: 15
J: TRBJ2-1
CDR3: CASRRLAKKGNEQFF

V: TRBV20-1
length: 20
J: TRBJ2-1
CDR3: CSAHQRGLAGVKSSYNEQFF

V: TRBV7-2
length: 15
J: TRBJ2-1
CDR3: CASSLETGWNNEQFF

V: TRBV6-1
length: 14
J: TRBJ2-3
CDR3: CASSHQAGGDTQYF

V: TRBV15
length: 15
J: TRBJ2-3
CDR3: CATSRGDRGTDTQYF

V: TRBV30
length: 16
J: TRBJ1-4
CDR3: CALMKGTMATNEKLFF

V: TRBV11-2
length: 18
J: TRBJ2-1
CDR3: CASSLPTLTSGRGNEQFF

V: TRBV6-2/TRBV6-3
length: 14
J: TRBJ1-5
CDR3: CASSGPSSNQPQHF

V: TRBV18
length: 12
J: TRBJ1-2
CDR3: CASSPGTDGYTF

V: TRBV4-1
length: 14
J: TRBJ2-7
CDR3: CASSQDWREHEQYF

V: TRBV12-3/TRBV12-4
length: 13
J: TRBJ2-1
CDR3: CASSLGSFNEQFF

V: TRBV29-1
length: 14
J: TRBJ2-1
CDR3: CSVEVAGGDNEQFF

V: TRBV6-2/TRBV6-3
length: 15
J: TRBJ2-3
CDR3: CASRAGAVSTDTQYF

V: TRBV28
length: 15
J: TRBJ2-7
CDR3: CASRRRDTGDYEQYF

V: TRBV28
length: 12
J: TRBJ1-6
CDR3: CASNRLNSPLHF

V: TRBV28
length: 15
J: TRBJ2-2
CDR3: CASRAAGGGTGELFF

V: TRBV5-8
length: 14
J: TRBJ1-2
CDR3: CASSTTTVNYGYTF

V: TRBV11-2
length: 14
J: TRBJ1-4
CDR3: CASSRQGSNEKLFF